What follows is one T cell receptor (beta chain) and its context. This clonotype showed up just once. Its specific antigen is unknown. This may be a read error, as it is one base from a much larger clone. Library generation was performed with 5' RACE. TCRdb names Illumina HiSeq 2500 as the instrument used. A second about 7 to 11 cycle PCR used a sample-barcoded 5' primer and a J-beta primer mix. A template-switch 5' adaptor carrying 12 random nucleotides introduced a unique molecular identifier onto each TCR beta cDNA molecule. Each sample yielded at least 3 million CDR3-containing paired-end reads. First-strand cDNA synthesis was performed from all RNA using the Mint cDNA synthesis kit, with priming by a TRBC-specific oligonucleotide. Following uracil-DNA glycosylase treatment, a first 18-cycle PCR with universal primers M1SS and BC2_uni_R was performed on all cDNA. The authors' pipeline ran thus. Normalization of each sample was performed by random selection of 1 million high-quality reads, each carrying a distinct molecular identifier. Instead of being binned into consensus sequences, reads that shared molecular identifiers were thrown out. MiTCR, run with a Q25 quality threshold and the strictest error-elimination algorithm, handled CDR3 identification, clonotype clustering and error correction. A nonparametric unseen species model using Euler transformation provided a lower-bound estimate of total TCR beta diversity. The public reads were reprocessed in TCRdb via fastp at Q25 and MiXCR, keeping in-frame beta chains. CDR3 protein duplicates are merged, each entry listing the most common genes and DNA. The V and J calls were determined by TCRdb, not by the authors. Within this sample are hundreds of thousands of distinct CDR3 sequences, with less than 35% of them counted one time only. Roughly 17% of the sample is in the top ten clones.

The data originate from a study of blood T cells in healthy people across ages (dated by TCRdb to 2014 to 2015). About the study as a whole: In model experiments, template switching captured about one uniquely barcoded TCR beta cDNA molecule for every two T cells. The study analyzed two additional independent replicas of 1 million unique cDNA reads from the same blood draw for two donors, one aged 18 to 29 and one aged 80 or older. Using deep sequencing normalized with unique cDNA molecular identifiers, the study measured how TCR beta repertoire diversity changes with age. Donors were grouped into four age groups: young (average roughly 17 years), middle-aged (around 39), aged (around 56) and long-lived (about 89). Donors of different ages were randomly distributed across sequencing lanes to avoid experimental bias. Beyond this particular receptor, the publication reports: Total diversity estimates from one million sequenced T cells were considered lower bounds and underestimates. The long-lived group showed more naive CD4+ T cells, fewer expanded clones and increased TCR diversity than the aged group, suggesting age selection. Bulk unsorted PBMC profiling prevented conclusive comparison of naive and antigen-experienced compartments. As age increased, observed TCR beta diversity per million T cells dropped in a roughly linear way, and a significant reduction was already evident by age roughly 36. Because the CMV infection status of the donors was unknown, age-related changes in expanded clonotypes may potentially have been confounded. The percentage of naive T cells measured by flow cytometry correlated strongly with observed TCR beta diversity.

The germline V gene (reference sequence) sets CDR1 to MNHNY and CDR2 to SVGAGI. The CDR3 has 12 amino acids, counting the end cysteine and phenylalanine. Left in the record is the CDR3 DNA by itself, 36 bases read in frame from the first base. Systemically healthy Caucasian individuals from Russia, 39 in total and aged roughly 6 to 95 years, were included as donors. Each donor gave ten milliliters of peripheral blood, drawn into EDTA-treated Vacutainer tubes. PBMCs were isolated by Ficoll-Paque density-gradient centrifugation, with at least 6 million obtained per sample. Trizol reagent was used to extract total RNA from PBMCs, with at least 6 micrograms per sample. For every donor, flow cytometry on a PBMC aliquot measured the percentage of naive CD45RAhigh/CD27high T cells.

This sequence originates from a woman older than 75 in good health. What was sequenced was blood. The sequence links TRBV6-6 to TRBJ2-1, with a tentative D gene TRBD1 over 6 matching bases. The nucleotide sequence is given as TGTGCCAGCAGAGCACAGGGAAATGGGCAGTTCTTC. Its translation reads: CASRAQGNGQFF.